Listed below are T cell receptor beta chains from one sample, sequenced in a study of cytomegalovirus exposure and HLA in healthy donors. Profiled with immunoSEQ multiplex PCR; TCRdb holds only in-frame clones, not every one. The sample includes some 140,000 clones, 90% of them seen just once. The sequenced material came from PBMCs. The origin of the receptors is a young woman in good health and CMV-seropositive. CDR3s leave out the opening cysteine and the closing phenylalanine or tryptophan. The order of the fields is J gene, V gene, clone size, CDR3 protein. A row's size may be missing; if present it is once, few, many or a size class.

>TRBJ1-1|TRBV5-1|.
ASSLGRLNTEAF
>TRBJ2-5|TRBV7-9|.
ASSYGRVAGEETQY
>TRBJ2-3|TRBV29-1|.
SGARLAASTDTQY
>TRBJ2-7|TRBV14|.
ASSQELGPYEQY
>TRBJ1-1|TRBV27|.
ASRASGQNDPRDTEAF
>TRBJ1-5|TRBV29-1|.
SVRDRGRNQPQH
>TRBJ2-7|TRBV29-1|.
SVEDRYIQGPGEHSYEQY
>TRBJ1-1|TRBV27|.
ASRHSGGRTTEAF
>TRBJ2-2|TRBV6-6|.
ASSYPYTGELF
>TRBJ1-5|TRBV6-1|.
ASSAKLDQPQH
>TRBJ1-2|TRBV6-5|once
ASSSRQGSGYT
>TRBJ1-2|TRBV2|.
ASSVQGYGYT
>TRBJ1-3|TRBV7-8|.
ASSLEEGSGNTIY
>TRBJ2-1|TRBV15|.
ATSRERTSGNNEQF
>TRBJ1-6|TRBV5-6|.
ASSSGVPNSPLH
>TRBJ2-7|TRBV2|.
ASSEISGVGNEQY
>TRBJ2-1|TRBV9|.
ASSSSQTRDRVVEQF